This T cell receptor (beta chain) appears in the sequencing data of a study of T cell repertoires in cytomegalovirus infection. Study-level background: A matching HLA type, together with CMV infection, was signaled by public TCR beta signatures. Broader study findings: Accumulated public TCR beta family frequency recognized individuals carrying CMV together with the relevant HLA. CMV-specific TCR beta clonotypes restricted by HLA-C dominated the ex vivo response.

Trimming cost V 6 bases and J 5 bases, with 22 bases left between them. Per the germline V gene, CDR1 is MNHNS and CDR2 is SASEGT. The CDR3 runs to 16 residues. Note on this clonotype: The target antigen is unknown.

Each CDR3 protein is one row after TCRdb ran MiXCR on the reads. The sample records 100,000 to 150,000 distinct CDR3 sequences, around 30% being singletons. The rearrangement links TRBV6-1 to TRBJ2-5; D is possibly TRBD2 (5 bases). The source of this sequence is a human donor in good health (CMV status not recorded). Some clones in this sample may be carry-over from other donors' samples. The sample here was CD8+ T cells from cultured PBMCs, taken from culture after CMV antigen stimulation. The CDR3: CASSREGFGPGETQYF. In DNA, the CDR3 is TGTGCCAGCAGCCGGGAAGGATTCGGTCCGGGGGAGACCCAGTACTTC.